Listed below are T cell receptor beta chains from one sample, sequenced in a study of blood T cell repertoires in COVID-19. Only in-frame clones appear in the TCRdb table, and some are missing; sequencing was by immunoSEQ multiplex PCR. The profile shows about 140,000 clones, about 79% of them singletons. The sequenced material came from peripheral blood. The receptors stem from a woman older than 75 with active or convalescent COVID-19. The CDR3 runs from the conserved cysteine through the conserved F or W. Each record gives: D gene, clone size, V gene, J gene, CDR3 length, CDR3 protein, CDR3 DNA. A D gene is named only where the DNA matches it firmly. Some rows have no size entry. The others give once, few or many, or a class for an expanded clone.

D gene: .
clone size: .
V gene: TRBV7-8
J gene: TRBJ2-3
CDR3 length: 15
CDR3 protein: CASSSKDFSTDTQYF
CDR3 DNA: TGTGCCAGCAGCTCTAAGGACTTCAGCACAGATACGCAGTATTTT

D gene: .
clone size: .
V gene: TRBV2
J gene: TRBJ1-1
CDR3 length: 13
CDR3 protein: CASSENPGVQAFF
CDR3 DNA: TGTGCCAGCAGTGAAAACCCGGGGGTTCAAGCTTTCTTT

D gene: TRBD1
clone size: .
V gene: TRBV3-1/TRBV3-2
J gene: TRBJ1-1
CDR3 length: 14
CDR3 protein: CASSDRGLNTEAFF
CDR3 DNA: TGTGCCAGCAGTGACAGGGGTCTGAACACTGAAGCTTTCTTT

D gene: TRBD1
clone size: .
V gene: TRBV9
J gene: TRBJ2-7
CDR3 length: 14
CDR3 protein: CASSAGQGVGEQYF
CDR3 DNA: TGTGCCAGCAGCGCGGGACAGGGGGTCGGGGAGCAGTACTTC

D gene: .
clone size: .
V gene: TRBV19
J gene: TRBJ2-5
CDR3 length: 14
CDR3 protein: CASSIGHLEGTQYF
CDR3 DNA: TGTGCCAGTAGTATTGGACATCTCGAAGGGACCCAGTACTTC

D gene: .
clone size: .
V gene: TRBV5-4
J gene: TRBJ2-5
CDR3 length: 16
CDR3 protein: CASSGKPRTDQETQYF
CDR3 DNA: TGTGCCAGCAGCGGGAAACCTCGGACAGACCAAGAGACCCAGTACTTC

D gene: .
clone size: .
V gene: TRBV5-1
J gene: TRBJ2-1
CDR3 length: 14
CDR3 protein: CASSLTRLSLEQFF
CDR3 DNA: TGCGCCAGCAGCTTGACCCGACTTTCGCTTGAGCAGTTCTTC

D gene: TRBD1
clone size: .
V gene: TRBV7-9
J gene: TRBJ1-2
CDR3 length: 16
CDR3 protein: CASSPGTGGGLGGYTF
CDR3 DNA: TGTGCCAGCTCCCCCGGGACAGGGGGCGGTTTAGGTGGCTACACCTTC

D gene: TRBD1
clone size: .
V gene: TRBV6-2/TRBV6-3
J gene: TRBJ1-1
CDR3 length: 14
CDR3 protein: CASSYSGQVPEAFF
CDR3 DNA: TGTGCCAGCAGTTATTCGGGACAGGTCCCTGAAGCTTTCTTT

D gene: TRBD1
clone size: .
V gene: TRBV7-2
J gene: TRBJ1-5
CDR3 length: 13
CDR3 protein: CASSQDRVQPQHF
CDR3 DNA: TGTGCCAGCAGCCAGGACAGGGTTCAGCCCCAGCATTTT

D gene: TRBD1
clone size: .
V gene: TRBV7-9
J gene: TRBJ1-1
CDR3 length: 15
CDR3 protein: CASSLVQGRNTEAFF
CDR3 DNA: TGTGCCAGCAGCTTAGTACAGGGGAGGAACACTGAAGCTTTCTTT

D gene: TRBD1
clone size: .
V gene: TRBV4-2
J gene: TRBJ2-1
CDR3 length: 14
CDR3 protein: CASSPQGVTNEQFF
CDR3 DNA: TGTGCCAGCAGCCCCCAGGGGGTCACCAATGAGCAGTTCTTC

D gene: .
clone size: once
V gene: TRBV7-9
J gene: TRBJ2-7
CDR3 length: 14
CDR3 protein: CASSLAGGSYEQYF
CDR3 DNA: TGTGCCAGCAGCTTAGCGGGGGGATCCTACGAGCAGTACTTC

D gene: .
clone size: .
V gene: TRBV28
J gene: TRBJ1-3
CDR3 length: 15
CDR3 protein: CASSGLTGIGNTIYF
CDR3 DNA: TGTGCCAGCAGTGGGCTCACGGGGATTGGAAACACCATATATTTT

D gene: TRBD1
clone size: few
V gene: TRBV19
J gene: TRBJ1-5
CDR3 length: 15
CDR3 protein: CASRGQGAGNQPQHF
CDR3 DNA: TGTGCCAGTAGGGGACAGGGGGCGGGCAATCAGCCCCAGCATTTT

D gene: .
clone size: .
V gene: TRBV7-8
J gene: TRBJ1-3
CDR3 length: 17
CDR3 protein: CASSLRASARSGNTIYF
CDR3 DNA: TGTGCCAGCAGCTTACGAGCTTCGGCCAGGTCTGGAAACACCATATATTTT

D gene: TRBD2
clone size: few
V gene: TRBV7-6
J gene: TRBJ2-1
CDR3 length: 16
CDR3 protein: CASSRTLAGGYNEQFF
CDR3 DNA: TGTGCCAGCAGCCGAACGCTAGCGGGGGGCTACAATGAGCAGTTCTTC

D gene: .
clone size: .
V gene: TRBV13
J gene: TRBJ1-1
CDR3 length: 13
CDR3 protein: CASSFPGNTEAFF
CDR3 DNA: TGTGCCAGCAGCTTCCCGGGGAACACTGAAGCTTTCTTT

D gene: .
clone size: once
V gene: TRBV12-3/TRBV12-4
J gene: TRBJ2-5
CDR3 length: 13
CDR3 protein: CASSPEYEETQYF
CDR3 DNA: TGTGCCAGCAGCCCCGAGTATGAAGAGACCCAGTACTTC

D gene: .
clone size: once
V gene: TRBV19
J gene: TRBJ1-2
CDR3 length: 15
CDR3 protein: CASSTFTGSHYGYTF
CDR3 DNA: TGTGCCAGTAGTACCTTTACAGGGAGCCACTATGGCTACACCTTC

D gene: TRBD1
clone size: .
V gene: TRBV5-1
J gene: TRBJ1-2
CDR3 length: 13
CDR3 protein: CASSLGTGDGYTF
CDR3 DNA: TGCGCCAGCAGCTTGGGGACAGGCGATGGCTACACCTTC

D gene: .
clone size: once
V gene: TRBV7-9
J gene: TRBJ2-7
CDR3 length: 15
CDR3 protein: CASSLSFPRAYEQYF
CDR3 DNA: TGTGCCAGCAGCTTATCATTCCCCCGAGCTTACGAGCAGTACTTC

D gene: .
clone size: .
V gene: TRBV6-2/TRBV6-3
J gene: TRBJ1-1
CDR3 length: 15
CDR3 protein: CASSSLRVANTEAFF
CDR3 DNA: TGTGCCAGCAGTTCTCTGAGGGTTGCGAACACTGAAGCTTTCTTT

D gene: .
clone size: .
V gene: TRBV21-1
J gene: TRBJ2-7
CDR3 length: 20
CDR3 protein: CASSKGLGQGAIWVLHEQYF
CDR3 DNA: TGTGCCAGCAGCAAAGGGCTCGGACAGGGGGCGATCTGGGTACTCCACGAGCAGTACTTC

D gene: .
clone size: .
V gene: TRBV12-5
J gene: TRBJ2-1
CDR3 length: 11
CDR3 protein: CASGMGDEQFF
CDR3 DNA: TGTGCTAGTGGCATGGGAGATGAGCAGTTCTTC

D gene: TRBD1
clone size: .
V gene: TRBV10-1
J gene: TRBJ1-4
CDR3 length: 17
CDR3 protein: CASSASAGTGIMIQLFF
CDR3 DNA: TGCGCCAGCAGCGCCTCCGCCGGGACAGGAATAATGATTCAACTGTTTTTT

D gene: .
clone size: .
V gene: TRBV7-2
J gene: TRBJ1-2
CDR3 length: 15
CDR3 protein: CASSLVPGGAQGYTF
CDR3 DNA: TGTGCCAGCAGCTTAGTGCCGGGGGGCGCGCAGGGCTACACCTTC

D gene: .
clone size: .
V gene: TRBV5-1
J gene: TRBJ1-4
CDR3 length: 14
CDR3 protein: CASSLLLAGEKLFF
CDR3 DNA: TGCGCCAGCAGCTTACTCCTGGCGGGTGAAAAACTGTTTTTT

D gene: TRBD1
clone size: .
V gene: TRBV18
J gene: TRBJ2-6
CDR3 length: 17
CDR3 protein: CASSTSRQGVGANVLTF
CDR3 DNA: TGTGCCAGCTCAACCTCAAGACAGGGGGTTGGGGCCAACGTCCTGACTTTC

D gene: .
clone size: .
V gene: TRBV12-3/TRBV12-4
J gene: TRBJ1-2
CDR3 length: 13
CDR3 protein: CASSSPLLGGYTF
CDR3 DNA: TGTGCCAGCAGTTCGCCTCTCCTCGGGGGCTACACCTTC

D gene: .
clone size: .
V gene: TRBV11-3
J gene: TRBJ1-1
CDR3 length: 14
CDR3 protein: CASSLNGGNTEAFF
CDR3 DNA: TGTGCCAGCAGCTTAAACGGGGGGAACACTGAAGCTTTCTTT

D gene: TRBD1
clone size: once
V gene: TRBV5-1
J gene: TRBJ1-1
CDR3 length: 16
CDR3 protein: CASSLEGAGLNTEAFF
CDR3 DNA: TGCGCCAGCAGCTTGGAGGGGGCCGGTTTGAATACTGAAGCTTTCTTT

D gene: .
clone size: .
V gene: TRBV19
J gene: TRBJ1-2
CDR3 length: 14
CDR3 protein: CASIHAQGLGGYTF
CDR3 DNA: TGTGCCAGTATCCACGCCCAGGGACTGGGCGGCTACACCTTC

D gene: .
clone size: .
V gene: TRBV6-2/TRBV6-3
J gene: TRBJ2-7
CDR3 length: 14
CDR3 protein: CASSYGGFSYEQYF
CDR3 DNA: TGTGCCAGCAGTTACGGCGGATTCTCCTACGAGCAGTACTTC

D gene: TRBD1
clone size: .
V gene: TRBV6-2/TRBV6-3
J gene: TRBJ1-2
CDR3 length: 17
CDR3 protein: CASSSRQGADGSAGYTF
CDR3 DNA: TGTGCCAGCAGTTCAAGACAGGGGGCGGACGGGTCGGCTGGCTACACCTTC

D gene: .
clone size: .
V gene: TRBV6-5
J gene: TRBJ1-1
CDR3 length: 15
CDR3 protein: CASRLDSQVNTEAFF
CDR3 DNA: TGTGCCAGCAGACTCGACTCACAAGTGAACACTGAAGCTTTCTTT

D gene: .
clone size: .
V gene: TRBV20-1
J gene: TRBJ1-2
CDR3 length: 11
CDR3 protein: CSAPTDYGYTF
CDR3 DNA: TGCAGTGCCCCTACGGACTATGGCTACACCTTC

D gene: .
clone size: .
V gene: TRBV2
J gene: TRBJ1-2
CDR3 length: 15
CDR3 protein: CASSEASQGKGGYTF
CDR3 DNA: TGTGCCAGCAGTGAGGCGTCTCAGGGAAAGGGTGGCTACACCTTC

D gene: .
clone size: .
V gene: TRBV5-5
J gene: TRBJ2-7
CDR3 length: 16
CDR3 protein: CASGKGTNGVGYEQYF
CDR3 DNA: TGTGCCAGCGGGAAGGGAACGAACGGGGTCGGCTACGAGCAGTACTTC

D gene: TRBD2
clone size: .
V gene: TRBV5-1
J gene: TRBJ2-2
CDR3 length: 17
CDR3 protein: CASSLRPSGGTTGELFF
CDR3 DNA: TGCGCCAGCAGCTTGAGACCTAGCGGGGGGACAACCGGGGAGCTGTTTTTT

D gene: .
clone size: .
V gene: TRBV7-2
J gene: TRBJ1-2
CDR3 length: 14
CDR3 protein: CASSFGQTSGGYTF
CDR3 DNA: TGTGCCAGCAGCTTTGGGCAGACCTCCGGTGGCTACACCTTC

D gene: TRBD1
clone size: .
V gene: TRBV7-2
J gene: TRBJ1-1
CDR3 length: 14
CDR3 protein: CASSLDRGVTEAFF
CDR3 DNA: TGTGCCAGCAGCTTAGACAGGGGCGTCACTGAAGCTTTCTTT

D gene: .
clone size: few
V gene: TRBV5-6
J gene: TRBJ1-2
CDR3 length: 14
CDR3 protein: CASSLDPTNYGYTF
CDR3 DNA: TGTGCCAGCAGCTTGGATCCTACTAACTATGGCTACACCTTC

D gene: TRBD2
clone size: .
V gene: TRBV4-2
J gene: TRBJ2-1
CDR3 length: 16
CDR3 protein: CASSQPGTSGDNEQFF
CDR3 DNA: TGTGCCAGCAGCCAACCCGGGACTAGCGGGGACAATGAGCAGTTCTTC

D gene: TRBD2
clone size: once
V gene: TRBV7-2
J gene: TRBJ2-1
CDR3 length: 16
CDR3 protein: CASSSQRGSSYNEQFF
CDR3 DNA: TGTGCCAGCAGCTCGCAGCGGGGGAGCTCCTACAATGAGCAGTTCTTC

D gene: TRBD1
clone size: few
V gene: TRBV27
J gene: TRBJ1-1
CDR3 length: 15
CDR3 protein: CASSLTGGLLTEAFF
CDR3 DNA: TGTGCCAGCAGTTTAACAGGGGGCTTATTGACTGAAGCTTTCTTT

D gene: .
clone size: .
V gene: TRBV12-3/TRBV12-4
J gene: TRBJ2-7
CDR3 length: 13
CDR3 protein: CASSIGGAYEQYF
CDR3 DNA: TGTGCCAGCAGCATAGGGGGTGCCTACGAGCAGTACTTC

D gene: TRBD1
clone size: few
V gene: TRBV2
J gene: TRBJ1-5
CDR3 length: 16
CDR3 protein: CASSESGTGNNQPQHF
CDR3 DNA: TGTGCCAGCAGTGAGTCAGGGACAGGGAACAATCAGCCCCAGCATTTT

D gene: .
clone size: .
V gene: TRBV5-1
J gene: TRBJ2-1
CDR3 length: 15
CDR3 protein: CASSLAEGIYNEQFF
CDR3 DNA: TGCGCCAGCAGCTTGGCCGAGGGAATTTACAATGAGCAGTTCTTC